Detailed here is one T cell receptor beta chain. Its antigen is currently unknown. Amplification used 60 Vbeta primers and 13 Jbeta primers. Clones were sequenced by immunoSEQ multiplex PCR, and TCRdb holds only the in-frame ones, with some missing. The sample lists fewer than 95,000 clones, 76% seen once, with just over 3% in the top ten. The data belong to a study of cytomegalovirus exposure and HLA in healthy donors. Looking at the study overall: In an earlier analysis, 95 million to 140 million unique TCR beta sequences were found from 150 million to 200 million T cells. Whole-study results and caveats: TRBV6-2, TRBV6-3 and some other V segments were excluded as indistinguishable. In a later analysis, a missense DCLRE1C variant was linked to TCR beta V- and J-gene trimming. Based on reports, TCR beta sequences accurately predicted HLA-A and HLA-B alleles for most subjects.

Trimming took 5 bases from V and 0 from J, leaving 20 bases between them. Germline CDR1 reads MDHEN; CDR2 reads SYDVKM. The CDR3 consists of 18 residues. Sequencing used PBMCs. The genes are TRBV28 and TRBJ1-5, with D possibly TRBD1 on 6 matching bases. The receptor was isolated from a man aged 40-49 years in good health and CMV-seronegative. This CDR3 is CASSNRDTGLYSNQPQHF. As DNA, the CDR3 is TGTGCCAGCAGTAACCGGGACACCGGCCTTTATAGCAATCAGCCCCAGCATTTT.